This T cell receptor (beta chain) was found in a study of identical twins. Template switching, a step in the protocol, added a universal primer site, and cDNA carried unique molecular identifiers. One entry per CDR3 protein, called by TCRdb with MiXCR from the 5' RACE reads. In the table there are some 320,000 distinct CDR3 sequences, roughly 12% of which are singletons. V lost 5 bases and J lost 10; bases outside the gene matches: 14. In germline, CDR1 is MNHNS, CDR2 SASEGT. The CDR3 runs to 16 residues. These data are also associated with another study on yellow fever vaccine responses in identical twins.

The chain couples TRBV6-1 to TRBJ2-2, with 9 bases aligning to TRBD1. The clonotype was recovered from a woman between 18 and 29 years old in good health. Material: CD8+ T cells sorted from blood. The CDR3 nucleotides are TGTGCCAGCAGTACAAAAGACGGGACAGGGATTGAGGAGCTGTTTTTT. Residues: CASSTKDGTGIEELFF.